Shown below are 30 T cell receptor beta chains from a single sample sequenced in a study of T cell changes during pregnancy in multiple sclerosis. Profiled with immunoSEQ multiplex PCR; TCRdb holds only in-frame clones, not every one. Altogether about 98,000 clones are present, 92% being singletons, with the ten largest covering approximately 2%. This specimen was peripheral blood, taken after pregnancy. Source of these receptors: a female donor in good health, enrolled as a control in a pregnancy study.

The chain is built from TRBV6-5 and TRBJ2-7; 10 positions agree with TRBD1. After removal of 6 bases from V and 5 bases from J, the junction contained 10 bases not matched to a gene. The CDR3 sequence is 15 residues long. CDR1 MNHEY and CDR2 SVGAGI come from the germline V gene. CDR3 nucleotide sequence: TGTGCCAGCAGCCGACGCCGGGACAGGGGCAACGAGCAGTACTTC. Its protein is CASSRRRDRGNEQYF.

This chain joins TRBV19 and TRBJ1-3; TRBD1 matches 7 bases. Germline assignment: CDR1 LNHDA and CDR2 SQIVND (reference sequence). V lost 5 bases and J lost 4; bases outside the gene matches: 8. The CDR3 extends over 15 amino acids. Here the CDR3 reads CASSSLTGMGNTIYF. CDR3 in DNA: TGTGCCAGTAGTTCGTTGACAGGGATGGGAAACACCATATATTTT.

V gene TRBV5-1 combines with J gene TRBJ2-1; 9 nucleotides agree with TRBD2. V was clipped by 0 bases and J by 9 bases; unmatched bases: 7. The CDR3 consists of 15 residues. Germline CDR1 SGHRS, CDR2 YFSETQ. The CDR3 is CASSLAREGRSEQFF. CDR3 nucleotide sequence: TGCGCCAGCAGCTTGGCGCGGGAGGGCCGGAGTGAGCAGTTCTTC.

This clone was seen only once. The rearrangement links TRBV27 to TRBJ2-1, with TRBD2 identical over 12 bases. Germline V gene lookup returns CDR1 MNHEY and CDR2 SMNVEV (reference sequence). The CDR3 extends over 15 amino acids. V shed 3 bases and J 4 bases; nucleotides not matched to a gene: 1. The CDR3 reads CASSLGLAGYNEQFF. The CDR3 nucleotides read TGTGCCAGCAGTTTGGGACTAGCGGGTTACAATGAGCAGTTCTTC.

The gene calls are TRBV15 and TRBJ2-7; D possibly corresponds to TRBD1 (6 bases). This CDR3 spans 17 amino acids. The V gene lost 3 bases and the J gene lost 4 bases, with 22 bases spanning the gap. Germline V gives CDR1 LNHNV, CDR2 YYDKDF (reference sequence). DNA of the CDR3: TGTGCCACCAGCAGCCCATCAGAGGCGGACAGAGCGTACGAGCAGTACTTC. Protein sequence: CATSSPSEADRAYEQYF.

This clone appeared a single time. The chain employs TRBV6-6 and TRBJ1-2, with a possible D match to TRBD1 (6 bases). Trimming left V 3 bases short and J 7 bases short, with 15 bases between. The CDR3 runs 14 residues. From germline, CDR1 is MNHNY and CDR2 SVGAGI (reference sequence). The CDR3 loop reads CASSYLAGARGYTF. The CDR3 nucleotides read TGTGCCAGCAGTTATTTGGCAGGGGCGCGTGGCTACACCTTC.

V usage is TRBV9 and J usage is TRBJ2-4, with TRBD2 matching over 13 bases. This CDR3 has 15 residues. Trimming removed 0 bases from V and 8 bases from J; junction bases left unmatched: 2. CDR1 is SGDLS and CDR2 is YYNGEE in the germline V gene. The CDR3 loop reads CASSVVGTSGDIQYF. Written as DNA, the CDR3 is TGTGCCAGCAGCGTAGTCGGGACTAGCGGGGACATTCAGTACTTC. Variable domain in full (rest from reference TRBV9 and TRBJ2-4): DSGVTQTPKHLITATGQRVTLRCSPRSGDLSVYWYQQSLDQGLQFLIQYYNGEERAKGNILERFSAQQFPDLHSELNLSSLELGDSALYFCASSVVGTSGDIQYFGAGTRLSVL.

The rearrangement uses TRBV6-5 and TRBJ2-3; a possible D gene is TRBD2 (5 bases). Germline CDR1 reads MNHEY; CDR2 reads SVGAGI. V was trimmed by 0 bases and J by 1 base, leaving 11 bases between them. This CDR3 comprises 16 residues. The CDR3 loop is CASSYSRVSGTDTQYF. The CDR3 region has the DNA TGTGCCAGCAGTTACTCGAGGGTTTCTGGCACAGATACGCAGTATTTT.

V and J are TRBV6-1 and TRBJ1-5; perhaps TRBD1 as D (5 bases). V lost 8 bases and J lost 2, with 10 bases in between. Per the germline V gene, CDR1 is MNHNS and CDR2 is SASEGT. This CDR3 is 13 amino acids long. Here the CDR3 reads CASSGHGNQPQHF. The CDR3 coding sequence is TGTGCCAGCTCAGGGCACGGCAATCAGCCCCAGCATTTT.

The V call is TRBV19, the J call TRBJ1-4; 7 positions match TRBD1. From germline, CDR1 is LNHDA and CDR2 SQIVND (reference sequence). The trim removed 3 bases at V and 7 bases at J, leaving 11 bases unmatched. The CDR3 sequence is 16 residues long. The CDR3 DNA reads TGTGCCAGTAGTATTGGGACAGCCCCCGAAGGTGAAAAACTGTTTTTT. Translation: CASSIGTAPEGEKLFF. Based on the CDR3 plus reference TRBV19 and TRBJ1-4, the full variable domain is DGGITQSPKYLFRKEGQNVTLSCEQNLNHDAMYWYRQDPGQGLRLIYYSQIVNDFQKGDIAEGYSVSREKKESFPLTVTSAQKNPTAFYLCASSIGTAPEGEKLFFGSGTQLSVL.

This chain joins TRBV6-4 and TRBJ2-7, with a possible D match to TRBD2 (6 bases). CDR1 is MRHNA, CDR2 SNTAGT, per germline. Trimming left V 4 bases short and J 5 bases short, with 12 bases between. The CDR3 has 13 residues. CDR3 DNA sequence: TGTGCCAGCAGTGCTAGCGAGAACCACGAGCAGTACTTC. This codes for CASSASENHEQYF.

The chain links TRBV9 to TRBJ1-1; the match to TRBD1 covers 7 bases. CDR1 and CDR2 from the germline V gene are SGDLS and YYNGEE. The junction had 10 bases not matched to a gene; V was cut back by 4 bases and J by 4 bases. The CDR3 consists of 15 residues. Here the CDR3 DNA reads TGTGCCAGCAGCTTCCAGGGGGACTCGGGCACTGAAGCTTTCTTT. It is translated as CASSFQGDSGTEAFF.

The chain is built from TRBV7-9 and TRBJ1-5; D call uncertain. Germline CDR1 and CDR2: SEHNR and FQNEAQ (reference sequence). This CDR3 region has 16 residues. Between the trimmed V and J ends, which lost 1 base and 0 bases, there was a span of 10 bases. DNA for the CDR3: TGTGCCAGCAGCTTAGACGTCGGTCATAGCAATCAGCCCCAGCATTTT. Residues: CASSLDVGHSNQPQHF.

The rearrangement uses TRBV6-5 and TRBJ2-1; D is possibly TRBD2 (6 bases). Trimming cost V 0 bases and J 7 bases, with 16 bases left between them. The germline gives CDR1 MNHEY, CDR2 SVGAGI. This CDR3 region has 16 residues. The CDR3 sequence is CASSYSSLAPWNEQFF. The CDR3 nucleotides read TGTGCCAGCAGTTACTCATCGCTAGCGCCATGGAATGAGCAGTTCTTC.

In this sample, this clone turned up once. V is TRBV7-9 and J is TRBJ2-5, with D possibly being TRBD2 (5 bases). The CDR3 length is 14 residues. Trimming pared 2 bases from V and 5 bases from J, leaving 12 bases between. CDR1 and CDR2 (germline): SEHNR, FQNEAQ (reference sequence). CDR3 bases: TGTGCCAGCAGCTTATCCGGGGATCGGGAGACCCAGTACTTC. Amino acid sequence: CASSLSGDRETQYF.

This sequence joins TRBV10-3 and TRBJ2-1, with TRBD1 matching over 8 bases. The CDR3 runs to 16 residues. V shed 2 bases, J shed 2 bases, and the junction held 5 bases outside the gene matches. Germline CDR1 is ENHRY and CDR2 is SYGVKD. The CDR3 nucleotides are TGTGCCATCAGTGAGGGGACAGGTCAAGCCTACAATGAGCAGTTCTTC. Protein sequence: CAISEGTGQAYNEQFF.

The chain carries TRBV5-1 and TRBJ1-1, with a tentative D call TRBD1 (5 bases). The CDR3 is made up of 13 amino acids. The V gene's germline CDR1 is SGHRS and CDR2 YFSETQ. V gave up 7 bases and J gave up 5 bases, with 15 bases separating them. In nucleotides, the CDR3 is TGCGCCAGCCGCGAAGGGGAATTTACTGAAGCTTTCTTT. As protein: CASREGEFTEAFF.

This clone was recorded a few times. This sequence joins TRBV27 and TRBJ2-4, with D uncertain. Per the germline V gene, CDR1 is MNHEY and CDR2 is SMNVEV (reference sequence). Trimming cost V 5 bases and J 0 bases, with 11 bases left between them. The CDR3 consists of 15 residues. The DNA for the CDR3 is TGTGCCAGCAGTCTAAGCGCCCTAGCCAAAAACATTCAGTACTTC. Protein product: CASSLSALAKNIQYF.

The chain joins TRBV6-1 to TRBJ2-7, with TRBD2 identical over 9 bases. V lost 1 base and J lost 2; bases outside the gene matches: 3. This CDR3 region has 15 residues. CDR1 is MNHNS and CDR2 is SASEGT in the germline V gene. The CDR3 region is CASSEEAGGTYEQYF. The CDR3 DNA sequence: TGTGCCAGCAGTGAAGAGGCGGGAGGGACCTACGAGCAGTACTTC.

The chain has TRBV2 and TRBJ2-2; 7 bases are shared with TRBD1. CDR1 and CDR2 from the germline V gene are SNHLY and FYNNEI. The CDR3 length is 15 residues. V shed 5 bases and J 2 bases; nucleotides not matched to a gene: 5. CDR3 in DNA: TGTGCCAGCAGTAACAGGGGTAGAAACACCGGGGAGCTGTTTTTT. Its translation is CASSNRGRNTGELFF.

The J gene is TRBJ2-6, the V gene TRBV7-9, with D possibly matching TRBD1 (7 bases). The V gene's germline CDR1 is SEHNR and CDR2 FQNEAQ (reference sequence). Trimming took 0 bases from V and 0 from J, leaving 12 bases between them. The length of the CDR3 is 18 residues. Here the CDR3 reads CASSLAAGGPSGANVLTF. The CDR3 nucleotides are TGTGCCAGCAGCTTAGCGGCAGGGGGGCCCTCTGGGGCCAACGTCCTGACTTTC.

The chain recombines TRBV6-6 with TRBJ1-2; D call uncertain. V lost 0 bases and J 4 bases, leaving 9 bases between the germline ends. This CDR3 is 14 amino acids long. Germline-derived CDR1 and CDR2 are MNHNY and SVGAGI (reference sequence). The CDR3 coding sequence is TGTGCCAGCAGTTACTCCGACCGAGGCTATGGCTACACCTTC. Residues: CASSYSDRGYGYTF.

This clone appeared a single time. The chain has TRBV6-1 and TRBJ2-1, with unresolved D. The CDR3 is 13 amino acids. Trimming shortened V by 4 bases and J by 5 bases, and 9 bases separated the two germline ends. Germline CDR1 is MNHNS and CDR2 is SASEGT. The chain's CDR3 is CASSVFRDNEQFF. DNA for the CDR3: TGTGCCAGCAGTGTGTTTCGAGACAATGAGCAGTTCTTC.

The rearrangement uses TRBV7-6 and TRBJ2-1, with D possibly being TRBD2 (6 bases). Germline V gene lookup returns CDR1 SGHVS and CDR2 FNYEAQ. CDR3 length: 17 residues. The germline V and J ends were trimmed by 5 bases and 8 bases, with 25 bases remaining between them. For the CDR3, the DNA is TGTGCCAGCAGCGACTCCGCCGGGACTTCCCTCGTCGATGAGCAGTTCTTC. Translation: CASSDSAGTSLVDEQFF. Full variable domain (outside the CDR3, taken from reference TRBV7-6 and TRBJ2-1): GAGVSQSPRYKVTKRGQDVALRCDPISGHVSLYWYRQALGQGPEFLTYFNYEAQQDKSGLPNDRFSAERPEGSISTLTIQRTEQRDSAMYRCASSDSAGTSLVDEQFFGPGTRLTVL.

V and J are TRBV29-1 and TRBJ2-2; 9 bases fit TRBD2. From germline, CDR1 is SQVTM and CDR2 ANQGSEA. V lost 3 bases and J lost 7; bases outside the gene matches: 6. The CDR3 contains 14 residues. The CDR3 sequence: CSVDAGGPDGELFF. CDR3 coding DNA: TGCAGCGTTGACGCGGGAGGGCCGGACGGGGAGCTGTTTTTT.

This sequence joins TRBV5-1 and TRBJ2-5; weak D call: TRBD1 (6 bases). Germline V gene data show CDR1 as SGHRS and CDR2 as YFSETQ. The CDR3 has 15 amino acids. V shed 7 bases and J shed 5 bases, with 21 bases lying between them. CDR3 nucleotide sequence: TGCGCCAGCGGAACAACAGGGATCCGACTGGAGACCCAGTACTTC. Translation gives CASGTTGIRLETQYF. Together with reference TRBV5-1 and TRBJ2-5, the CDR3 gives the full variable domain: KAGVTQTPRYLIKTRGQQVTLSCSPISGHRSVSWYQQTPGQGLQFLFEYFSETQRNKGNFPGRFSGRQFSNSRSEMNVSTLELGDSALYLCASGTTGIRLETQYFGPGTRLLVL.

CDR3 nucleotides: TGTGCCACCAGCGACCCACAGGGTCCCTCAGTTACGCAGTATTTT. This sequence encodes CATSDPQGPSVTQYF. This chain uses TRBV15 with TRBJ2-3, with a possible D match to TRBD1 (6 bases). The germline CDR1 and CDR2 sequences are LNHNV and YYDKDF (reference sequence). V lost 5 bases and J 8 bases, leaving 20 bases between the germline ends. CDR3 length equals 15 residues.

The chain employs TRBV28 and TRBJ2-1; D is undetermined. The CDR3 extends over 15 amino acids. The germline V gene has CDR1 MDHEN and CDR2 SYDVKM. V lost 7 bases to trimming and J lost 3 bases, with 16 bases between them. The CDR3 spells CASNRGPAYYNEQFF. CDR3 in DNA: TGTGCCAGCAATCGCGGTCCTGCCTACTACAATGAGCAGTTCTTC.

The rearrangement links TRBV23-1 to TRBJ2-2; tentative D call: TRBD2 (5 bases). TRBV23-1 counts as an open reading frame of uncertain function. The CDR3 sequence is 15 residues long. The V gene lost 2 bases and the J gene lost 5 bases, with 12 bases spanning the gap. The CDR3 loop is CASSQVPPGTGELFF. The CDR3 DNA reads as TGCGCCAGCAGTCAAGTACCCCCGGGGACCGGGGAGCTGTTTTTT.

V usage is TRBV15 and J usage is TRBJ1-1, with 8 bases lining up with TRBD1. The CDR3 extends over 15 amino acids. In germline, CDR1 is LNHNV, CDR2 YYDKDF (reference sequence). The V gene end was trimmed by 0 bases and the J gene end by 1 base; junction bases not matched to a gene: 1. DNA for the CDR3: TGTGCCACCAGCAGAGATACAGGGGGGAACACTGAAGCTTTCTTT. Protein product: CATSRDTGGNTEAFF.